This TCR beta chain appears in the sequencing data of a study of T cell responses to AZD1222 COVID-19 vaccine. Study-level findings and limits: Mapped onto spike, vaccine-associated CD4 TCRs spanned it and were dominant at 160-218 and 743-854. Baseline seropositivity occurred in only a handful of AZD1222 recipients.

Germline values: CDR1 MNHEY, CDR2 SVGAGI. Losses at the gene ends were 6 bases for V and 1 base for J; bases not matched to a gene: 4. The CDR3 contains 15 residues. Profiling relied on immunoSEQ multiplex PCR, and the TCRdb table lists in-frame clones only, not all of them. The sample yields about 110,000 clones, more than 75% seen once. For this clone: What it binds is unknown.

The TCR was taken from an adult in good health. The chain combines TRBV6-5 with TRBJ2-1; 9 bases line up with TRBD1. The material sequenced was peripheral blood, taken on day 0 of AZD1222 vaccination. The CDR3 DNA is TGTGCCAGCAGCGGGACAGGGAATTCCTACAATGAGCAGTTCTTC. Protein: CASSGTGNSYNEQFF.